The T cell receptor beta chain under discussion was sequenced for a study of T-cell memory formation after mild COVID-19. This clonotype was counted a few times. Its antigen is undetermined. TCRdb reprocessed the 5' RACE reads via MiXCR and lists one record per CDR3 protein. The sample lists under 600,000 distinct CDR3 sequences, about a fifth seen once, with around 8.4% in the top ten. General study points: Chiefly within CM and EM were the contracting CD4+ clones; CD8+ ones were within EMRA.

Sequencing was carried out using PBMCs or a T cell subset sorted from them (not recorded which). This TCR came from an adult woman who had mild COVID-19 (a few samples of this study predate the infection). Cell type and time point are not known.

The CDR3 reads CASSERPGIVVNEQFF. In nucleotides, the CDR3 is TGCGCCAGCAGCGAGCGACCGGGAATCGTGGTCAATGAGCAGTTCTTC. V and J are TRBV5-1 and TRBJ2-1, with a weak D call TRBD2 (5 bases). CDR1 and CDR2 (germline): SGHRS, YFSETQ. The CDR3 is made up of 16 amino acids. Trimming stripped 4 bases from V and 6 bases from J, with 20 bases between. Together with reference TRBV5-1 and TRBJ2-1, the CDR3 gives the full variable domain: KAGVTQTPRYLIKTRGQQVTLSCSPISGHRSVSWYQQTPGQGLQFLFEYFSETQRNKGNFPGRFSGRQFSNSRSEMNVSTLELGDSALYLCASSERPGIVVNEQFFGPGTRLTVL.